This T cell receptor beta chain was identified in a study of blood T cell repertoires in COVID-19. Across the study: Samples came from the United States, Italy and Spain, spanning acute and convalescent COVID-19.

The protocol was immunoSEQ multiplex PCR, while the TCRdb copy is restricted to in-frame clones and leaves out a portion. The sample records approximately 130,000 clones, around 83% being singletons. V dropped 3 bases and J dropped 7; count of bases not matched to a gene: 11. The CDR3 runs 15 residues. Germline V lookup: CDR1 SNHLY, CDR2 FYNNEI. The clonotype originates from a middle-aged man with active or convalescent COVID-19. Sequencing was carried out using peripheral blood. The chain has TRBV2 and TRBJ2-7, with 8 nucleotides matching TRBD1. DNA of the CDR3: TGTGCCAGCAGTGACCGGGACAGGTGGAATCAGGAGCAGTACTTC. It translates to CASSDRDRWNQEQYF. Variable domain in full (rest from reference TRBV2 and TRBJ2-7): EPEVTQTPSHQVTQMGQEVILRCVPISNHLYFYWYRQILGQKVEFLVSFYNNEISEKSEIFDDQFSVERPDGSNFTLKIRSTKLEDSAMYFCASSDRDRWNQEQYFGPGTRLTVT.